The 4 T cell receptor beta chains reported below all come from one sample, sequenced in a study of early T cells in non-severe SARS-CoV-2 infection. TCRdb ran MiXCR on the 5' RACE reads and lists one entry per CDR3 protein. In the table there are 75,000 or so distinct CDR3 sequences, about an eighth of which are singletons. Material: whole blood, obtained at baseline. These receptors were taken from an adult who was a healthcare worker with PCR-confirmed SARS-CoV-2 infection or an uninfected control (not recorded which).

This clonotype was counted ten times or more. This chain joins TRBV18 and TRBJ2-5; no clear D gene. The germline V gene has CDR1 KGHSH and CDR2 LQKENI. This CDR3 has 13 residues. V was cut by 3 bases and J by 4 bases, with 9 bases left in between. The CDR3, as DNA: TGTGCCAGCTCACCTGGGGAATCAGAGACCCAGTACTTC. It translates to CASSPGESETQYF.

This clonotype was picked up a small number of times. This chain connects TRBV12-3 or TRBV12-4 to TRBJ2-7, with D tentatively TRBD1 (6 bases). The CDR3 covers 15 residues. V shed 6 bases and J shed 0 bases, with 15 bases lying between them. CDR3 region: CASSLHRTASYEQYF. As DNA, the CDR3 is TGTGCCAGCAGCCTCCACCGGACAGCCTCCTACGAGCAGTACTTC.

This clonotype was seen a few times. This chain links TRBV29-1 with TRBJ2-3; 10 nucleotides align to TRBD1. The germline V gene encodes CDR1 SQVTM and CDR2 ANQGSEA. This CDR3 comprises 12 residues. Trimming took 7 bases from V and 5 from J; bases not matched to a gene: 3. The CDR3 bases are TGCAGCGGAGGGACAGGGGAAGATACGCAGTATTTT. It yields the protein CSGGTGEDTQYF.

This clonotype occurred many times. The chain joins TRBV5-6 to TRBJ2-7; tentative D call: TRBD2 (6 bases). V shed 1 base and J shed 2 bases, with 16 bases lying between them. The length of the CDR3 is 16 residues. Per the germline V gene, CDR1 is SGHDT and CDR2 is YYEEEE. In DNA form, the CDR3 reads TGTGCCAGCAGCTTGATGTGGTCTAGCGAGACCTACGAGCAGTACTTC. This codes for CASSLMWSSETYEQYF.